Listed below are T cell receptor beta chains from one sample, sequenced in a study of cytomegalovirus exposure and HLA in healthy donors. Sequencing was performed with immunoSEQ multiplex PCR; in TCRdb, only in-frame clones are kept and a portion is missing. Here the sample spans under 200,000 clones, roughly 91% being singletons. The sequenced material came from PBMCs. All receptors derive from a woman aged 18-35 years in good health and CMV-seropositive. The CDR3 runs from the conserved cysteine through the conserved F or W. D genes are given only for firm matches. Clone size is shown for a subset of rows, as once, few, many or a class of expanded clone.

-	TRBD2	TRBV10-2	TRBJ2-4	15	TGCGCCAGCAGTGAGTTGGTCAGGGATAGCGGGAGCTTGTTCTTC	CASSELVRDSGSLFF
-	TRBD1	TRBV6-6	TRBJ2-1	13	TGTGCCAGCAGGGACCTCAGGGGGCTTGAGCAGTTCTTC	CASRDLRGLEQFF
-	TRBD1	TRBV6-5	TRBJ1-1	14	TGTGCCAGCAGTTCCTGGGACAGCCCGGCGGTAGCTTTCTTT	CASSSWDSPAVAFF
-	-	TRBV27	TRBJ2-5	14	TGTGCCAGCAGTTTTTTACAACAGAAAGAGACCCAGTACTTC	CASSFLQQKETQYF
-	-	TRBV6-1	TRBJ1-1	14	TGTGCCAGCAGTGAAGAACTGTCGAACACTGAAGCTTTCTTT	CASSEELSNTEAFF
-	TRBD1	TRBV7-2	TRBJ2-2	17	TGTGCCAGCAGTCTACTCGGACAGGGGCTCGGGACCGGGGAGCTGTTTTTT	CASSLLGQGLGTGELFF
-	TRBD1	TRBV7-2	TRBJ2-1	15	TGTGCCAGCAACCTAGGGACAGTCTCCTACAATGAGCAGTTCTTC	CASNLGTVSYNEQFF
-	-	TRBV7-2	TRBJ1-2	13	TGTGCCAGCAGCTTATTTGGCAACTATGGCTACACCTTC	CASSLFGNYGYTF
-	-	TRBV7-2	TRBJ2-2	16	TGTGCCAGCAGCTTATTTGGAGGGGGCAACACCGGGGAGCTGTTTTTT	CASSLFGGGNTGELFF
-	-	TRBV11-2	TRBJ2-7	16	TGTGCCAGCAGCCTTACTATCCCAGCTAGATCCTACGAGCAGTACTTC	CASSLTIPARSYEQYF
-	-	TRBV5-5	TRBJ2-7	11	TGTGCCAGCAGCGCGGGCCCGAGGGCGTACTTC	CASSAGPRAYF
-	-	TRBV30	TRBJ2-7	13	TGTGCCTGGAGTTATGGGGGCGGTTACGAGCAGTACTTC	CAWSYGGGYEQYF
-	TRBD2	TRBV6-6	TRBJ2-7	14	TGTGCCAGCAGCTGGACTAGCGGGCCCTACGAGCAGTACTTC	CASSWTSGPYEQYF
-	-	TRBV11-3	TRBJ2-1	12	TGTGCCAGCAGCTTTAATCAGGATGAGCAGTTCTTC	CASSFNQDEQFF
-	-	TRBV19	TRBJ2-7	16	TGTGCCAGTAGTATCGACAACCGAGAGGGCTCGTACGAGCAGTACTTC	CASSIDNREGSYEQYF
-	-	TRBV6-5	TRBJ1-1	14	TGTGCCAGCAGTTACTCGGTCAGGGGAACTGAAGCTTTCTTT	CASSYSVRGTEAFF
-	-	TRBV4-2	TRBJ2-3	18	TGTGCCAGCAGCCAAGATCTTCAAAGGGGCCTGACCACAGATACGCAGTATTTT	CASSQDLQRGLTTDTQYF
many	TRBD1	TRBV6-1	TRBJ2-7	15	TGTGCCAGCAGTGAAGATCTCACAGGGGCGTACGAGCAGTACTTC	CASSEDLTGAYEQYF
-	-	TRBV27	TRBJ2-7	14	TGTGCCAGCAGTTTATCAGGGGATCCTTACGAGCAGTACTTC	CASSLSGDPYEQYF
once	TRBD1	TRBV6-5	TRBJ1-1	15	TGTGCCAGCAGTTCGGACAGGGGGCGGGGGACTGAAGCTTTCTTT	CASSSDRGRGTEAFF
few	-	TRBV6-5	TRBJ2-7	14	TGTGCCAGCAGTAGGACAGCATCTTCCTACGAGCAGTACTTC	CASSRTASSYEQYF
-	-	TRBV27	TRBJ2-3	14	TGTGCCAGCAGTCCCTGGGAGTTCACAGATACGCAGTATTTT	CASSPWEFTDTQYF